The 18 T cell receptor beta chains below were found in one sample sequenced in a study of shared T cell receptors in the human thymus. The assay was immunoSEQ multiplex PCR, and TCRdb's table has in-frame clones only and misses some. The repertoire includes hundreds of thousands of clones, roughly 94% of them detected once, and about 0.02% sits in the top ten. The sequenced sample consisted of thymocytes. These receptors came from a human donor.

V is TRBV27 and J is TRBJ2-7; D not certain. V was cut by 1 base and J by 7 bases, with 11 bases left in between. This CDR3 has 13 residues. The germline gives CDR1 MNHEY, CDR2 SMNVEV (reference sequence). CDR3 bases: TGTGCCAGCAGTTTATTCCGGGTAGAGGAGCAGTACTTC. Its translation is CASSLFRVEEQYF.

V and J are TRBV7-9 and TRBJ2-7; D call uncertain. Germline V gene data show CDR1 as SEHNR and CDR2 as FQNEAQ (reference sequence). The CDR3 is 14 amino acids. V was shortened by 5 bases and J by 1 base, with 12 bases between the two germline ends. The CDR3 reads CASSPSESSYEQYF. CDR3 DNA: TGTGCCAGCAGCCCTTCGGAATCATCCTACGAGCAGTACTTC.

This chain connects TRBV21-1 to TRBJ1-1; the table gives TRBD1 as D, unverified against the DNA. TRBV21-1 is marked as a pseudogene. The CDR3 is 15 residues long. Written as DNA, the CDR3 is TGTGCCAGCAGCCCCCTCTGGGACAGAAACACTGAAGCTTTCTTT. Translation: CASSPLWDRNTEAFF.

The chain joins TRBV4-2 to TRBJ1-1; 7 positions match TRBD1. Germline V CDR1 and CDR2: LGHNA, YNFKEQ. V dropped 0 bases and J dropped 1; count of bases not matched to a gene: 2. The CDR3 sequence is 15 residues long. CDR3 in DNA: TGTGCCAGCAGCCAAGAGGGACAGACGAACACTGAAGCTTTCTTT. It yields the protein CASSQEGQTNTEAFF.

This chain connects TRBV11-2 to TRBJ2-3; TRBD2 aligns across 10 bases. The CDR3 is 17 amino acids. Germline V gene sequence: CDR1 SGHAT, CDR2 FQNNGV. The V segment lost 5 bases and the J segment 2 bases; nucleotides outside the gene matches: 10. CDR3 nucleotide sequence: TGTGCCAGCAGCCCGTCCCTAGCGGGAGCGTACACAGATACGCAGTATTTT. This encodes CASSPSLAGAYTDTQYF.

The chain joins TRBV29-1 to TRBJ1-2; D not resolved. Trimming stripped 0 bases from V and 8 bases from J, with 16 bases between. This CDR3 spans 14 amino acids. Germline V CDR1 and CDR2: SQVTM, ANQGSEA. Here the CDR3 reads CSVEDLYGGRGYTF. CDR3 DNA: TGCAGCGTTGAAGATCTTTATGGAGGGAGGGGCTACACCTTC. The full variable domain, rest sourced from reference TRBV29-1 and TRBJ1-2, is SAVISQKPSRDICQRGTSLTIQCQVDSQVTMMFWYRQQPGQSLTLIATANQGSEATYESGFVIDKFPISRPNLTFSTLTVSNMSPEDSSIYLCSVEDLYGGRGYTFGSGTRLTVV.

The genes are TRBV19 and TRBJ2-7; 7 nucleotides line up with TRBD1. The CDR3 is 16 amino acids. J was trimmed by 7 bases and V by 5 bases; bases with no gene match: 17. The germline CDR1 and CDR2 sequences are LNHDA and SQIVND (reference sequence). DNA of the CDR3: TGTGCCAGTAGTTCAGAGCCGGGACAGATCTTTACTGAGCAGTACTTC. Encoded protein: CASSSEPGQIFTEQYF.

The chain joins TRBV4-2 to TRBJ2-3, with D maybe TRBD1 (5 bases). Germline lookup yields CDR1 LGHNA and CDR2 YNFKEQ. Trimming pared 3 bases from V and 1 base from J, leaving 17 bases between. CDR3 length: 17 amino acids. CDR3 loop: CASSHTASFRGTDTQYF. CDR3 bases: TGTGCCAGCAGCCATACAGCTTCCTTCAGGGGCACAGATACGCAGTATTTT.

The chain is built from TRBV7-8 and TRBJ1-5; D possibly corresponds to TRBD1 (6 bases). The V and J ends lost 2 bases and 11 bases respectively, with 19 bases between them. The CDR3 consists of 15 residues. Germline CDR1 and CDR2: SGHVS and FQNEAQ. The CDR3 region is CASSLREGGPQAQHF. For the CDR3, the DNA is TGTGCCAGCAGCTTAAGGGAGGGGGGTCCACAAGCCCAGCATTTT. Variable domain in full (rest from reference TRBV7-8 and TRBJ1-5): GAGVSQSPRYKVAKRGQDVALRCDPISGHVSLFWYQQALGQGPEFLTYFQNEAQLDKSGLPSDRFFAERPEGSVSTLKIQRTQQEDSAVYLCASSLREGGPQAQHFGDGTRLSIL.

V gene TRBV5-1 combines with J gene TRBJ2-1; tentatively, D is TRBD2 (6 bases). This CDR3 is built from 15 residues. Deletions cut 0 bases from V and 7 bases from J, with 14 bases between. The V gene's germline CDR1 is SGHRS and CDR2 YFSETQ. CDR3 in amino acids: CASSLGGPRENEQFF. The CDR3 DNA reads as TGCGCCAGCAGCTTGGGAGGGCCTCGGGAGAATGAGCAGTTCTTC.

V usage is TRBV11-3 and J usage is TRBJ2-2; D may correspond to TRBD1 or TRBD2 (5 bases each). Trimming stripped 5 bases from V and 4 bases from J, with 17 bases between. The CDR3 has 16 residues. Germline V gene sequence: CDR1 SGHNT, CDR2 YENEEA. This CDR3 reads CASSPRGTRATGELFF. CDR3 bases: TGTGCCAGCAGCCCCCGGGGCACCCGGGCCACCGGGGAGCTGTTTTTT.

V and J are TRBV10-1 and TRBJ2-7; 9 bases are shared with TRBD1. CDR1 WNHNN and CDR2 SYGVQD come from the germline V gene (reference sequence). The CDR3 has 17 amino acids. The trim removed 7 bases at V and 3 bases at J, leaving 16 bases unmatched. The CDR3, as DNA: TGCGCCAGCACCAGGACAGGGGTCCTCCAATCGGACTACGAGCAGTACTTC. Its translation: CASTRTGVLQSDYEQYF.

V usage is TRBV18 and J usage is TRBJ2-2, with D unresolved. Trimming left V 3 bases short and J 2 bases short, with 10 bases between. The CDR3 runs 15 residues. Germline CDR1 reads KGHSH; CDR2 reads LQKENI. CDR3: CASSPDNVNTGELFF. The CDR3 DNA follows: TGTGCCAGCTCACCCGACAACGTCAACACCGGGGAGCTGTTTTTT. Drawing the rest from reference TRBV18 and TRBJ2-2, the complete variable domain is NAGVMQNPRHLVRRRGQEARLRCSPMKGHSHVYWYRQLPEEGLKFMVYLQKENIIDESGMPKERFSAEFPKEGPSILRIQQVVRGDSAAYFCASSPDNVNTGELFFGEGSRLTVL.

The V and J genes are TRBV4-1 and TRBJ2-1; 7 bases map to TRBD2. The V gene end was trimmed by 0 bases and the J gene end by 9 bases; junction bases not matched to a gene: 11. Germline V CDR1 and CDR2: MGHRA, YSYEKL. This CDR3 region has 16 residues. The CDR3 bases are TGCGCCAGCAGCCAAGACGGTGTGGGAGGGTATTGTGAGCAGTTCTTC. Protein: CASSQDGVGGYCEQFF.

The chain is built from TRBV5-1 and TRBJ2-1; TRBD1 might be the D (6 bases). V lost 2 bases and J 4 bases, leaving 16 bases between the germline ends. The length of the CDR3 is 16 residues. Germline loops: CDR1 SGHRS, CDR2 YFSETQ. CDR3 in DNA: TGCGCCAGCAGCTTCACCCGGGACAATTTTTACAATGAGCAGTTCTTC. Protein sequence: CASSFTRDNFYNEQFF.

The J gene is TRBJ2-7, the V gene TRBV7-8; TRBD2 matches 8 bases. This CDR3 comprises 17 residues. With V trimmed by 1 base and J by 2 bases, 10 bases remained unmatched. The V gene's germline CDR1 is SGHVS and CDR2 FQNEAQ. The CDR3 protein is CASSLEAPLAVTYEQYF. CDR3 bases: TGTGCCAGCAGCTTAGAGGCGCCACTAGCGGTCACCTACGAGCAGTACTTC.

V usage is TRBV27 and J usage is TRBJ2-5; 11 bases fit TRBD2. The CDR3 runs 17 residues. Germline CDR1 MNHEY, CDR2 SMNVEV (reference sequence). Trimming removed 2 bases from V and 5 bases from J; junction bases left unmatched: 10. CDR3 nucleotide sequence: TGTGCCAGCAGTTTAGGGGCTAGCGGGAGGAGGCCCGAGACCCAGTACTTC. This gives the protein CASSLGASGRRPETQYF.

This chain joins TRBV7-8 and TRBJ2-1, with 11 bases that match TRBD2. The J segment lost 6 bases and the V segment lost 4 bases, leaving 2 bases of the junction unmatched. Germline V CDR1 and CDR2: SGHVS, FQNEAQ. The CDR3 loop spans 14 amino acids. CDR3 loop: CASSWLAGGNEQFF. Written as DNA, the CDR3 is TGTGCCAGCAGCTGGCTAGCGGGAGGCAATGAGCAGTTCTTC.